The rows below give T cell receptor beta chains drawn from one sample of a study of cytomegalovirus exposure and HLA in healthy donors. Libraries were prepared by immunoSEQ multiplex PCR; TCRdb keeps only in-frame clonotypes and omits some of them. This table has fewer than 85,000 clones, 55% to 85% appearing once. Material: PBMCs. The receptors were sampled from a woman between 40 and 55 years old in good health and CMV-seropositive. Both conserved end residues are part of each CDR3. The order of the fields is CDR3 DNA, CDR3 protein, clone size, J gene, V gene, D gene. A D gene is named only where the DNA matches it firmly. Clone size appears in some rows only: once, few, many, or a class for an expanded clone.

cdr3_nt: TGCGCCAGCAGATCCGACTGGGCAGATACGCAGTATTTT; cdr3_aa: CASRSDWADTQYF; clone_size: NA; j_call: TRBJ2-3; v_call: TRBV5-1; d_call: NA
cdr3_nt: TGTGCCAGCAGTGAACGGACTAGCGGACACAATGAGCAGTTCTTC; cdr3_aa: CASSERTSGHNEQFF; clone_size: NA; j_call: TRBJ2-1; v_call: TRBV6-1; d_call: TRBD2
cdr3_nt: TGTGCCAGCAGCGGTTCGACAGTTTCCACTGAAGCTTTCTTT; cdr3_aa: CASSGSTVSTEAFF; clone_size: NA; j_call: TRBJ1-1; v_call: TRBV9; d_call: NA
cdr3_nt: TGTGCCAGCAGCTTAGACGGGGTACTCCAAGAGACCCAGTACTTC; cdr3_aa: CASSLDGVLQETQYF; clone_size: NA; j_call: TRBJ2-5; v_call: TRBV7-6; d_call: NA
cdr3_nt: TGTGCCAGCAGCCCAGGACTGATCCAAGAGACCCAGTACTTC; cdr3_aa: CASSPGLIQETQYF; clone_size: once; j_call: TRBJ2-5; v_call: TRBV9; d_call: NA
cdr3_nt: TGTGCCAGCAGCGGCAGCGGGAGAATTCGGTTCTTC; cdr3_aa: CASSGSGRIRFF; clone_size: NA; j_call: TRBJ2-1; v_call: TRBV11-2; d_call: TRBD2
cdr3_nt: TGTGCCAGCAGCCCAGATGGCCGGGTTAACAATGAGCAGTTCTTC; cdr3_aa: CASSPDGRVNNEQFF; clone_size: NA; j_call: TRBJ2-1; v_call: TRBV7-2; d_call: NA
cdr3_nt: TGTGCCAGCACCCGCCCCGGGACAGTTAACTATGGCTACACCTTC; cdr3_aa: CASTRPGTVNYGYTF; clone_size: NA; j_call: TRBJ1-2; v_call: TRBV28; d_call: TRBD1
cdr3_nt: TGTGCCAGCAGCTGGCGGATAGCGGGGCAAGAGACCCAGTACTTC; cdr3_aa: CASSWRIAGQETQYF; clone_size: NA; j_call: TRBJ2-5; v_call: TRBV7-2; d_call: TRBD2
cdr3_nt: TGTGCCAGCAGTCGTCAGGGGCTGGGAACTGAAGCTTTCTTT; cdr3_aa: CASSRQGLGTEAFF; clone_size: NA; j_call: TRBJ1-1; v_call: TRBV28; d_call: NA
cdr3_nt: TGTGCAAGTCGCTTACGTCTCAATGAGCAGTTCTTC; cdr3_aa: CASRLRLNEQFF; clone_size: NA; j_call: TRBJ2-1; v_call: TRBV12-2; d_call: NA
cdr3_nt: TGTGCCAGCAGCTCAAAGCGGAGGGCCACTTACAATGAGCAGTTCTTC; cdr3_aa: CASSSKRRATYNEQFF; clone_size: once; j_call: TRBJ2-1; v_call: TRBV5-6; d_call: NA
cdr3_nt: TGTGCCAGCAGCATTACAGGGCTACCGAACACTGAAGCTTTCTTT; cdr3_aa: CASSITGLPNTEAFF; clone_size: NA; j_call: TRBJ1-1; v_call: TRBV6-5; d_call: NA
cdr3_nt: TGTGCCAGCACAGTTTTATCCGGGACAGGGAGGGACTATGGCTACACCTTC; cdr3_aa: CASTVLSGTGRDYGYTF; clone_size: NA; j_call: TRBJ1-2; v_call: TRBV28; d_call: TRBD1
cdr3_nt: TGTGCCAGCGGACAGGGAATGGCCTATGGCTACACCTTC; cdr3_aa: CASGQGMAYGYTF; clone_size: NA; j_call: TRBJ1-2; v_call: TRBV27; d_call: TRBD1
cdr3_nt: TGTGCTAGCAGCTTAGAACTAGCGGAATACAATGAGCAGTTCTTC; cdr3_aa: CASSLELAEYNEQFF; clone_size: NA; j_call: TRBJ2-1; v_call: TRBV7-7; d_call: TRBD2
cdr3_nt: TGTGCCCTGTCGAGGGGGTATAGAGCCGACTCCTACGAGCAGTACTTC; cdr3_aa: CALSRGYRADSYEQYF; clone_size: NA; j_call: TRBJ2-7; v_call: TRBV30; d_call: NA
cdr3_nt: TGTGCCAGCAGTTTGACAGGGGGCTTGGGTGAAGCTTTCTTT; cdr3_aa: CASSLTGGLGEAFF; clone_size: few; j_call: TRBJ1-1; v_call: TRBV6-5; d_call: TRBD1
cdr3_nt: TGCGCCAGCAGCGATAGCCCCTACGAGCAGTACTTC; cdr3_aa: CASSDSPYEQYF; clone_size: few; j_call: TRBJ2-7; v_call: TRBV5-1; d_call: NA
cdr3_nt: TGTGCCAGCAGCCCTCAGGGGGGGAACACTGAAGCTTTCTTT; cdr3_aa: CASSPQGGNTEAFF; clone_size: NA; j_call: TRBJ1-1; v_call: TRBV9; d_call: TRBD1
cdr3_nt: TGTGCCTGGAGTTTCGGGTTGGCTACCCCCAATGAGCAGTTCTTC; cdr3_aa: CAWSFGLATPNEQFF; clone_size: NA; j_call: TRBJ2-1; v_call: TRBV30; d_call: NA
cdr3_nt: TGTGCCAGCAGCAGAGGACAGGGCGAGTGGCCCCAGCATTTT; cdr3_aa: CASSRGQGEWPQHF; clone_size: once; j_call: TRBJ1-5; v_call: TRBV7-2; d_call: TRBD1
cdr3_nt: TGTGCCAGCAGCCTAGCTGGGACAGGGACATACGAGCAGTACTTC; cdr3_aa: CASSLAGTGTYEQYF; clone_size: NA; j_call: TRBJ2-7; v_call: TRBV7-6; d_call: TRBD1
cdr3_nt: TGTGCCAGCAGTTTATCTCCTTATATCCCATCCGGGACACAAGGGGCGTATTACGAGCAGTACTTC; cdr3_aa: CASSLSPYIPSGTQGAYYEQYF; clone_size: NA; j_call: TRBJ2-7; v_call: TRBV28; d_call: NA
cdr3_nt: TGCGCCAGCAGCTGGCGGACAGGGGGCGCCTCTGGCTGGGGAACAAATGAGCAGTTCTTC; cdr3_aa: CASSWRTGGASGWGTNEQFF; clone_size: NA; j_call: TRBJ2-1; v_call: TRBV5-1; d_call: TRBD1
cdr3_nt: TGTGCCAGCAGCCAAGAGACAGTCTATGGCTACACCTTC; cdr3_aa: CASSQETVYGYTF; clone_size: NA; j_call: TRBJ1-2; v_call: TRBV4-2; d_call: NA
cdr3_nt: TGTGCCAGCAGCCTCCAGGGGGGCGACGAGCAGTACTTC; cdr3_aa: CASSLQGGDEQYF; clone_size: NA; j_call: TRBJ2-7; v_call: TRBV6-1; d_call: NA
cdr3_nt: TGTGCCAGCAGTCCGGCGGGCGGAAACACCATATATTTT; cdr3_aa: CASSPAGGNTIYF; clone_size: NA; j_call: TRBJ1-3; v_call: TRBV14; d_call: NA
cdr3_nt: TGTGCCAGCACACTACTTGGGGGGAACTCACCCCTCCACTTT; cdr3_aa: CASTLLGGNSPLHF; clone_size: NA; j_call: TRBJ1-6; v_call: TRBV2; d_call: NA
cdr3_nt: TGTGCCAGCTCATCGATCACGATAGCTAGCGAAGGAGCAGATACGCAGTATTTT; cdr3_aa: CASSSITIASEGADTQYF; clone_size: NA; j_call: TRBJ2-3; v_call: TRBV18; d_call: NA
cdr3_nt: TGTGCCAGCAGCCCGAGGGACTCCCAAAAGGAGTTCTTC; cdr3_aa: CASSPRDSQKEFF; clone_size: once; j_call: TRBJ2-1; v_call: TRBV5-4; d_call: NA
cdr3_nt: TGTGCCAGCAGTTCATCCCAGGGGGCTTATAGCTATGGCTACACCTTC; cdr3_aa: CASSSSQGAYSYGYTF; clone_size: NA; j_call: TRBJ1-2; v_call: TRBV6-6; d_call: TRBD1
cdr3_nt: TGTGCCAGCAGTTCAAACACTGAAGCTTTCTTT; cdr3_aa: CASSSNTEAFF; clone_size: few; j_call: TRBJ1-1; v_call: TRBV27; d_call: NA
cdr3_nt: TGTGCCAGCAGTTTGCGGAGCAATCAGCCCCAGCATTTT; cdr3_aa: CASSLRSNQPQHF; clone_size: NA; j_call: TRBJ1-5; v_call: TRBV27; d_call: NA
cdr3_nt: TGTGCCAGCATCTCCCTCGCCGGGACAGGGGCGGACACTGAAGCTTTCTTT; cdr3_aa: CASISLAGTGADTEAFF; clone_size: once; j_call: TRBJ1-1; v_call: TRBV28; d_call: TRBD1
cdr3_nt: TGTGCCAGCAGTCACACAACAGGGGGCCAAGAGACCCAGTACTTC; cdr3_aa: CASSHTTGGQETQYF; clone_size: NA; j_call: TRBJ2-5; v_call: TRBV28; d_call: TRBD1
cdr3_nt: TGTGCCAGCAGTTACGAGGCTGAAGCTTTCTTT; cdr3_aa: CASSYEAEAFF; clone_size: NA; j_call: TRBJ1-1; v_call: TRBV6-5; d_call: NA
cdr3_nt: TGTGCCAGTAGTAGGGCAGGGGGCACTGAAGCTTTCTTT; cdr3_aa: CASSRAGGTEAFF; clone_size: once; j_call: TRBJ1-1; v_call: TRBV19; d_call: TRBD1
cdr3_nt: TGCGCCAGCAGCCAAGATTTTTCCAGCTATGGCTACACCTTC; cdr3_aa: CASSQDFSSYGYTF; clone_size: few; j_call: TRBJ1-2; v_call: TRBV4-3; d_call: NA
cdr3_nt: TGTGCCAGCTCACCAAATCACAGGAACTATGGCTACACCTTC; cdr3_aa: CASSPNHRNYGYTF; clone_size: NA; j_call: TRBJ1-2; v_call: TRBV18; d_call: NA